This TCR beta chain was identified during a study of T-cell memory formation after mild COVID-19. Whole-study results and caveats: Day 15 to 85 contracting clones showed balanced CD4/CD8; later expanders leaned CD4+.

V was clipped by 3 bases and J by 0 bases, with 9 bases between them. Germline V CDR1 and CDR2: SEHNR, FQNEAQ (reference sequence). The CDR3 is 15 residues long. Only a few counts were recorded for this clonotype. Its antigen is unknown. TCRdb redid the calling of the 5' RACE reads with MiXCR, one entry per CDR3 protein. The repertoire includes approximately 240,000 distinct CDR3 sequences, 16% of them detected once, and approximately 3.6% sits in the top ten. The receptor's source is a man between 18 and 35 years old who had mild COVID-19 (a few samples of this study predate the infection). Cell type and time point are not known. This chain links TRBV7-9 with TRBJ1-3; unclear D gene. Input material: PBMCs or a T cell subset sorted from them (not recorded which). The CDR3 DNA reads as TGTGCCAGCAGCTTCGACCGAGTCTCTGGAAACACCATATATTTT. Translation gives CASSFDRVSGNTIYF.